These T cell receptor beta chains were read from a single sample in a study of immune evolution from preneoplasia to lung adenocarcinoma. The data were produced by immunoSEQ multiplex PCR, yet TCRdb's version contains in-frame clones alone and is incomplete. Here the sample spans some 6,200 clones, about 70% being singletons. Input material: FFPE adjacent normal lung tissue. The origin of the receptors is a donor aged 70 or older with lung adenocarcinoma. CDR3s include the opening cysteine and the closing phenylalanine or tryptophan. The D gene is left open where the match is weak. Rows give clone size only sometimes, using once, few, many, or a class for an expanded clone.

v_gene	len	d_gene	j_gene	abundance	CDR3aa	CDR3nt
TRBV28	14	TRBD1	TRBJ1-5	.	CASGQGGSNQPQHF	TGTGCCAGCGGACAGGGGGGAAGCAATCAGCCCCAGCATTTT
TRBV19	14	.	TRBJ1-3	.	CASTKRGPGNTIYF	TGTGCCAGTACTAAGCGGGGCCCTGGAAACACCATATATTTT
TRBV11-3	13	.	TRBJ2-5	.	CASSTAPQETQYF	TGTGCCAGCAGCACCGCGCCCCAAGAGACCCAGTACTTC
TRBV7-9	15	.	TRBJ1-4	.	CASGRGAETNEKLFF	TGTGCCAGCGGGAGAGGGGCAGAAACTAATGAAAAACTGTTTTTT
TRBV18	12	.	TRBJ1-2	.	CASSPREDGYTF	TGTGCCAGCTCACCAAGGGAAGATGGCTACACCTTC
TRBV10-2	15	.	TRBJ1-3	.	CASSEEHLSGNTIYF	TGCGCCAGCAGTGAGGAACACCTCTCTGGAAACACCATATATTTT
TRBV6-1	14	.	TRBJ2-2	.	CASSEVPRTGELFF	TGTGCCAGCAGTGAAGTCCCCAGGACCGGGGAGCTGTTTTTT
TRBV5-4	14	TRBD1	TRBJ1-2	.	CASSDGQGIYGYTF	TGTGCCAGCAGCGACGGACAGGGTATCTATGGCTACACCTTC
TRBV7-8	12	TRBD2	TRBJ2-1	.	CASSSGTEEQFF	TGTGCCAGCAGCAGCGGGACGGAGGAGCAGTTCTTC
TRBV7-9	14	TRBD1	TRBJ2-7	few	CASSQGVGFGEQYF	TGTGCCAGCAGCCAGGGGGTAGGTTTCGGCGAGCAGTACTTC
TRBV15	13	.	TRBJ1-5	.	CATSTGGVQPQHF	TGTGCCACCAGCACTGGGGGTGTCCAGCCCCAGCATTTT
TRBV18	16	.	TRBJ1-2	.	CASSPSGNRGNYGYTF	TGTGCCAGCTCACCATCGGGAAACCGGGGTAACTATGGCTACACCTTC
TRBV7-3	14	.	TRBJ2-1	.	CASSSSRSYNEQFF	TGTGCCAGCAGCTCAAGCCGTAGCTACAATGAGCAGTTCTTC
TRBV19	15	.	TRBJ1-1	medium-sized	CASRGASAGHTEAFF	TGTGCCAGTAGAGGTGCGTCCGCTGGTCACACTGAAGCTTTCTTT
TRBV2	15	TRBD2	TRBJ2-2	.	CASSRTSPSTGELFF	TGTGCCAGCAGTCGGACTAGCCCGAGCACCGGGGAGCTGTTTTTT
TRBV29-1	13	.	TRBJ2-3	.	CSVILFSTDTQYF	TGCAGCGTTATCCTGTTTAGCACAGATACGCAGTATTTT
TRBV14	14	.	TRBJ2-1	.	CASSQAGLAYEQFF	TGTGCCAGCAGCCAAGCCGGCTTAGCATATGAGCAGTTCTTC
TRBV6-6	16	.	TRBJ1-1	few	CASRAFLRAMNTEAFF	TGTGCCAGCCGAGCGTTCCTCCGGGCTATGAACACTGAAGCTTTCTTT
TRBV2	14	TRBD1	TRBJ1-5	.	CASRARQGRQPQHF	TGTGCCAGCAGGGCAAGACAGGGCAGACAGCCCCAGCATTTT
TRBV11-3	18	.	TRBJ2-5	.	CASSLGVVEGGVQETQYF	TGTGCCAGCAGCTTAGGTGTGGTAGAGGGGGGAGTTCAAGAGACCCAGTACTTC
TRBV6-6	13	.	TRBJ1-5	.	CASSTGQNQPQHF	TGTGCCAGCAGTACGGGCCAAAATCAGCCCCAGCATTTT
TRBV5-1	14	TRBD1	TRBJ2-7	.	CASSREGQTYEQYF	TGCGCCAGCAGCCGAGAGGGACAGACCTACGAGCAGTACTTC
TRBV30	12	.	TRBJ1-2	few	CAWSDSLYGYTF	TGTGCCTGGAGTGACAGCCTCTATGGCTACACCTTC
TRBV7-9	15	TRBD1	TRBJ2-7	.	CASSAPGQGTYEQYF	TGTGCCAGCAGCGCCCCGGGACAGGGGACGTACGAGCAGTACTTC
TRBV11-1	15	TRBD1	TRBJ1-2	.	CASSRRQGFNYGYTF	TGTGCCAGCAGCCGAAGACAGGGTTTTAACTATGGCTACACCTTC
TRBV5-1	15	TRBD1	TRBJ1-2	.	CASSPGGASSYGYTF	TGCGCCAGCAGCCCAGGGGGCGCATCCAGCTATGGCTACACCTTC
TRBV5-8	16	TRBD1	TRBJ1-4	.	CASSRTGRGTNEKLFF	TGTGCCAGCAGCCGGACAGGGAGGGGAACTAATGAAAAACTGTTTTTT
TRBV28	11	.	TRBJ2-1	.	CASSLADEQFF	TGTGCCAGCAGTTTAGCGGATGAGCAGTTCTTC
TRBV11-3	15	TRBD1	TRBJ1-2	.	CASSRLQGSGYGYTF	TGTGCCAGCAGCAGACTACAGGGGAGTGGATATGGCTACACCTTC
TRBV4-1	15	TRBD1	TRBJ1-2	.	CASSHGTGGSYGYTF	TGCGCCAGCAGCCACGGGACAGGGGGCAGCTATGGCTACACCTTC
TRBV29-1	13	.	TRBJ2-1	.	CSVARTTYNEQFF	TGCAGCGTTGCCCGGACTACCTACAATGAGCAGTTCTTC
TRBV10-3	14	.	TRBJ2-3	.	CAIGPGRDTDTQYF	TGTGCCATCGGACCGGGACGGGACACAGATACGCAGTATTTT
TRBV19	15	.	TRBJ1-1	.	CASSIGYREWGEAFF	TGTGCCAGTAGTATTGGGTACAGGGAATGGGGTGAAGCTTTCTTT
TRBV29-1	13	.	TRBJ1-4	.	CSVEGAPGEKLFF	TGCAGCGTTGAGGGGGCGCCAGGGGAAAAACTGTTTTTT
TRBV6-1	13	.	TRBJ1-5	.	CASSDGLGQPQHF	TGTGCCAGCAGTGACGGGCTAGGCCAGCCCCAGCATTTT
TRBV9	15	.	TRBJ2-5	few	CASSAGRLIQETQYF	TGTGCCAGCAGCGCCGGACGGCTCATCCAAGAGACCCAGTACTTC
TRBV2	14	.	TRBJ2-7	.	CASSEDRDTYEQYF	TGTGCCAGCAGTGAAGACCGGGACACCTACGAGCAGTACTTC
TRBV27	12	.	TRBJ1-2	.	CASSSGGYGYTF	TGTGCCAGCAGTTCCGGAGGCTATGGCTACACCTTC
TRBV2	13	.	TRBJ1-2	few	CARAFEGHYGYTF	TGTGCCCGTGCCTTCGAGGGCCACTATGGCTACACCTTC
TRBV5-1	14	.	TRBJ2-7	medium-sized	CASSFGDTGYEQYF	TGCGCCAGCAGCTTCGGGGACACGGGTTACGAGCAGTACTTC
TRBV2	15	TRBD1	TRBJ2-1	.	CASRPGTGIGNEQFF	TGTGCCAGCAGGCCCGGGACAGGGATAGGGAATGAGCAGTTCTTC
TRBV4-2	16	TRBD2	TRBJ2-7	large	CASSQGSGGSGYEQYF	TGTGCCAGCAGCCAAGGGTCGGGCGGGAGTGGGTACGAGCAGTACTTC
TRBV18	17	TRBD2	TRBJ2-3	.	CASSPASGGLSTDTQYF	TGTGCCAGCTCACCAGCCAGCGGGGGCCTTAGCACAGATACGCAGTATTTT
TRBV28	12	.	TRBJ2-3	.	CASSIFGTTQYF	TGTGCCAGCAGCATCTTCGGGACTACGCAGTATTTT
TRBV6-6	13	.	TRBJ1-1	.	CASSRSMNTEAFF	TGTGCCAGCAGTCGGTCAATGAACACTGAAGCTTTCTTT
TRBV10-3	17	.	TRBJ1-3	.	CAISDPGRGYLGNTIYF	TGTGCCATCAGTGACCCGGGGAGGGGGTACCTCGGAAACACCATATATTTT
TRBV5-1	14	.	TRBJ1-1	.	CASSLASGETEAFF	TGCGCCAGCAGCTTGGCCTCGGGGGAAACTGAAGCTTTCTTT
TRBV5-8	12	.	TRBJ1-4	once	CASSPRGGKLFF	TGTGCCAGCAGCCCGCGGGGGGGTAAACTGTTTTTT
TRBV29-1	14	.	TRBJ2-7	.	CSVGAGRGSYEQYF	TGCAGCGTTGGGGCGGGACGGGGGTCCTACGAGCAGTACTTC
TRBV5-1	13	TRBD1	TRBJ1-1	.	CASRGQGASEAFF	TGCGCCAGCAGGGGACAGGGGGCCTCTGAAGCTTTCTTT
TRBV6-1	16	.	TRBJ1-1	.	CASSELGGTVDTEAFF	TGTGCCAGCAGTGAACTGGGGGGTACAGTAGACACTGAAGCTTTCTTT
TRBV5-1	14	.	TRBJ1-5	.	CASSPQGRSQPQHF	TGCGCCAGCAGCCCACAGGGTCGGAGTCAGCCCCAGCATTTT